One sample yielded the 30 T cell receptor beta chains listed below, sequenced in a study of cytomegalovirus exposure and HLA in healthy donors. Sequenced by immunoSEQ multiplex PCR; TCRdb stores in-frame clones only, minus some. This table has around 200,000 clones, 80% to 90% appearing once. The material sequenced was PBMCs. The receptors here all came from a woman aged 18-35 years in good health and CMV-seronegative.

The chain carries TRBV5-1 and TRBJ2-7; D is unclear. There are 14 residues in the CDR3. CDR1 and CDR2 (germline): SGHRS, YFSETQ. The V end lost 1 base, the J end lost 3 bases, and 11 bases lay between the germline ends. This chain's CDR3 is CASSLTADSYEQYF. The CDR3 nucleotides read TGCGCCAGCAGCTTGACGGCGGATAGCTACGAGCAGTACTTC.

This CDR3 is CSLGGASGAYNEQFF. In DNA, the CDR3 is TGCAGCCTGGGGGGGGCTAGCGGGGCCTACAATGAGCAGTTCTTC. This chain connects TRBV29-1 to TRBJ2-1, with 9 bases lining up with TRBD2. V lost 8 bases and J lost 2; bases outside the gene matches: 10. The CDR3 length is 15 residues. Per germline, CDR1 SQVTM and CDR2 ANQGSEA.

The V and J genes are TRBV14 and TRBJ2-7; 7 nucleotides line up with TRBD1. In germline, CDR1 is SGHDN, CDR2 FVKESK. V lost 2 bases to trimming and J lost 3 bases; unmatched junction nucleotides: 13. The length of the CDR3 is 17 residues. The CDR3 DNA is TGTGCCAGCAGCCAAAAAGCCCGACAGGGAAGCCGCTACGAGCAGTACTTC. Protein: CASSQKARQGSRYEQYF. Together with reference TRBV14 and TRBJ2-7, the CDR3 gives the full variable domain: EAGVTQFPSHSVIEKGQTVTLRCDPISGHDNLYWYRRVMGKEIKFLLHFVKESKQDESGMPNNRFLAERTGGTYSTLKVQPAELEDSGVYFCASSQKARQGSRYEQYFGPGTRLTVT.

The chain employs TRBV4-3 and TRBJ2-7; no clear D. The V gene's germline CDR1 is LGHNA and CDR2 YSLEER. Between the trimmed V and J ends, which lost 0 bases and 3 bases, there was a span of 9 bases. This CDR3 spans 14 amino acids. In DNA, the CDR3 is TGCGCCAGCAGCCAAGATCGGTTGAACTACGAGCAGTACTTC. Residues: CASSQDRLNYEQYF.

The rearrangement joins TRBV13 to TRBJ2-5, with 8 nucleotides matching TRBD2. Germline-derived CDR1 and CDR2 are PRHDT and FYEKMQ (reference sequence). The CDR3 extends over 14 amino acids. The V gene end was trimmed by 5 bases and the J gene end by 2 bases; junction bases not matched to a gene: 4. The CDR3 coding sequence is TGTGCCAGCAGCGAAGGGACTAGACAAGAGACCCAGTACTTC. This translates into CASSEGTRQETQYF.

This chain connects TRBV7-2 to TRBJ1-3; tentative D call: TRBD1 (5 bases). V was cut by 5 bases and J by 0 bases, with 11 bases left in between. Germline CDR1 reads SGHTA; CDR2 reads FQGNSA. The CDR3 totals 15 residues. The CDR3 nucleotides are TGTGCCAGCAGCCTACCGGACATCTCTGGAAACACCATATATTTT. Translated, it gives CASSLPDISGNTIYF.

The chain uses TRBV27 and TRBJ2-7; D not certain. Germline lookup yields CDR1 MNHEY and CDR2 SMNVEV (reference sequence). Trimming removed 2 bases from V and 2 bases from J, with 10 bases in between. The CDR3 runs to 14 residues. CDR3 bases: TGTGCCAGCAGTTTAGTTGCAGGTACCTACGAGCAGTACTTC. It specifies CASSLVAGTYEQYF.

The chain carries TRBV28 and TRBJ2-7; D might be TRBD2 (5 bases). V shed 6 bases and J shed 2 bases, with 14 bases lying between them. This CDR3 is built from 14 residues. Germline V gene sequence: CDR1 MDHEN, CDR2 SYDVKM. CDR3 amino acids: CASRSPAGPYEQYF. The CDR3 DNA reads TGTGCCAGCAGATCGCCGGCGGGCCCCTACGAGCAGTACTTC.

This clone has only a few counts. This chain joins TRBV2 and TRBJ1-2, with D hard to call. The CDR3 contains 14 residues. Germline V gives CDR1 SNHLY, CDR2 FYNNEI. Trimming removed 2 bases from V and 1 base from J, with 8 bases in between. The CDR3 is CASSELSVNYGYTF. The CDR3 nucleotides read TGTGCCAGCAGTGAACTGTCAGTTAACTATGGCTACACCTTC.

V gene TRBV27 combines with J gene TRBJ2-1, with TRBD1 matching 9 bases. Unmatched junction bases numbered 8, after V lost 5 bases and J lost 9 bases. This CDR3 has 14 residues. Per germline, CDR1 MNHEY and CDR2 SMNVEV (reference sequence). The chain's CDR3 is CASSATQGAVEQFF. The CDR3 coding sequence is TGTGCCAGCAGTGCCACACAGGGGGCGGTTGAGCAGTTCTTC.

The chain is built from TRBV28 and TRBJ2-2; 10 bases map to TRBD2. Germline lookup yields CDR1 MDHEN and CDR2 SYDVKM. CDR3 length equals 15 residues. Trimming at V came to 7 bases and at J to 6 bases, leaving 8 bases not matched to a gene. The CDR3 here is CASNQAGGFAGELFF. CDR3 DNA sequence: TGTGCCAGCAACCAAGCGGGAGGGTTTGCCGGGGAGCTGTTTTTT.

The J gene is TRBJ2-2, the V gene TRBV5-1, with D possibly being TRBD1 (5 bases). Germline-derived CDR1 and CDR2 are SGHRS and YFSETQ. There are 17 residues in the CDR3. Trimming pared 0 bases from V and 0 bases from J, leaving 12 bases between. CDR3 residues: CASSLARQRANTGELFF. CDR3 in DNA: TGCGCCAGCAGCTTGGCCAGACAGCGAGCGAACACCGGGGAGCTGTTTTTT.

The J gene is TRBJ2-3, the V gene TRBV5-1; D might be TRBD1 (5 bases). Trimming cost V 0 bases and J 2 bases, with 13 bases left between them. The CDR3 sequence is 16 residues long. CDR1 is SGHRS and CDR2 is YFSETQ in the germline V gene. CDR3 sequence reads: CASSLAAGPHTDTQYF. The DNA for the CDR3 is TGCGCCAGCAGCTTGGCGGCAGGGCCCCACACAGATACGCAGTATTTT.

The chain recombines TRBV27 with TRBJ1-2; maybe TRBD1 (5 bases). Germline-derived CDR1 and CDR2 are MNHEY and SMNVEV (reference sequence). The CDR3 length is 13 residues. V shed 9 bases and J shed 0 bases, with 11 bases lying between them. CDR3 DNA: TGTGCCAGTTCAGGGCAAGCTAACTATGGCTACACCTTC. It yields the protein CASSGQANYGYTF.

The chain employs TRBV9 and TRBJ2-1; 8 bases match TRBD2. The germline V gene encodes CDR1 SGDLS and CDR2 YYNGEE. The CDR3 runs to 16 residues. The ends lost 6 bases at V and 0 bases at J; junction bases unmatched: 8. The CDR3 DNA reads TGTGCCAGCACGCCACTAGCGGACTCCTCCTACAATGAGCAGTTCTTC. This translates into CASTPLADSSYNEQFF.

The chain is built from TRBV30 and TRBJ1-3; no clear D. This CDR3 has 13 amino acids. The V end lost 0 bases, the J end lost 1 base, and 4 bases lay between the germline ends. In germline, CDR1 is GTSNPN, CDR2 SVGIG (reference sequence). The CDR3: CAWSVGSGNTIYF. CDR3 in DNA: TGTGCCTGGAGTGTCGGTTCTGGAAACACCATATATTTT. Combining the CDR3 with reference TRBV30 and TRBJ1-3 gives the whole variable domain SQTIHQWPATLVQPVGSPLSLECTVEGTSNPNLYWYRQAAGRGLQLLFYSVGIGQISSEVPQNLSASRPQDRQFILSSKKLLLSDSGFYLCAWSVGSGNTIYFGEGSWLTVV.

The CDR3, as DNA: TGTGCCAGCAGGCTAAACAGGGAAAGCTACGAGCAGTACTTC. It translates to CASRLNRESYEQYF. This chain links TRBV7-2 with TRBJ2-7, with D possibly being TRBD1 (6 bases). The CDR3 spans 14 residues. V was cut by 6 bases and J by 3 bases, with 15 bases left in between. Germline assignment: CDR1 SGHTA and CDR2 FQGNSA.

This clone has just one count. The chain carries TRBV29-1 and TRBJ2-3; 8 positions agree with TRBD1. CDR3 length: 13 amino acids. The V segment lost 7 bases and the J segment 5 bases; nucleotides outside the gene matches: 8. The germline CDR1 and CDR2 sequences are SQVTM and ANQGSEA. CDR3 sequence (DNA): TGCAGCGCCCGTGTCACAGGGGGAGATACGCAGTATTTT. The encoded protein is CSARVTGGDTQYF.

V usage is TRBV10-3 and J usage is TRBJ1-4; D is perhaps TRBD1 (5 bases). Trimming left V 10 bases short and J 7 bases short, with 19 bases between. Germline V gene data show CDR1 as ENHRY and CDR2 as SYGVKD. This CDR3 is 14 amino acids long. The CDR3 protein is CATSRGREAEKLFF. The DNA for the CDR3 is TGTGCCACCTCCCGGGGGAGGGAGGCTGAAAAACTGTTTTTT.

This clone has only one observation. The gene calls are TRBV7-9 and TRBJ2-1; tentatively, D is TRBD2 (6 bases). This CDR3 region has 14 residues. CDR1 SEHNR and CDR2 FQNEAQ come from the germline V gene (reference sequence). Trimming cost V 5 bases and J 8 bases, with 16 bases left between them. This CDR3 reads CASSKEQGGHEQFF. CDR3 DNA sequence: TGTGCCAGCAGCAAGGAGCAGGGAGGCCATGAGCAGTTCTTC.

The gene calls are TRBV4-2 and TRBJ2-2; 10 bases line up with TRBD2. Trimming took 4 bases from V and 6 from J; bases not matched to a gene: 5. Germline V lookup: CDR1 LGHNA, CDR2 YNFKEQ. The CDR3 contains 15 residues. CDR3 in amino acids: CASSPAGGPPGELFF. The CDR3, as DNA: TGTGCCAGCAGCCCAGCGGGAGGGCCCCCCGGGGAGCTGTTTTTT.

V gene TRBV28 combines with J gene TRBJ1-4, with D hard to call. Looked up from germline, CDR1 is MDHEN and CDR2 is SYDVKM. V was trimmed by 5 bases and J by 0 bases, leaving 10 bases between them. There are 15 residues in the CDR3. The CDR3 coding sequence is TGTGCCAGCAGTGGTAGCCATGCAACTAATGAAAAACTGTTTTTT. Its protein is CASSGSHATNEKLFF.

The genes are TRBV5-5 and TRBJ2-7; D is possibly TRBD1 (6 bases). V lost 4 bases, J lost 4 bases, and 18 bases lay in between. This CDR3 is 15 amino acids long. The germline V gene encodes CDR1 SGHKS and CDR2 YYEKEE (reference sequence). In DNA form, the CDR3 reads TGTGCCAGCAGCGAGGGACCTGGTACAGGGTACGAGCAGTACTTC. It codes for CASSEGPGTGYEQYF.

The chain combines TRBV5-1 with TRBJ2-5; D gene unclear. Germline-derived CDR1 and CDR2 are SGHRS and YFSETQ. Trimming shortened V by 4 bases and J by 4 bases, and 17 bases separated the two germline ends. There are 15 residues in the CDR3. The CDR3 spells CASSPRSRRGETQYF. In DNA form, the CDR3 reads TGCGCCAGCAGCCCCCGGTCCCGGAGAGGAGAGACCCAGTACTTC.

This clone appeared once. This rearrangement joins TRBV29-1 to TRBJ2-2, with 7 bases matching TRBD2. The CDR3 totals 15 residues. The V and J ends lost 4 bases and 1 base, in that order; junction bases with no gene match: 6. Per germline, CDR1 SQVTM and CDR2 ANQGSEA. The CDR3 bases are TGCAGCGTTGCCGGACTAGTCGGGAACACCGGGGAGCTGTTTTTT. Amino acids: CSVAGLVGNTGELFF.

The chain couples TRBV27 to TRBJ2-7; D remains unclear. CDR3 length equals 16 residues. V gave up 0 bases and J gave up 1 base, with 13 bases separating them. Germline CDR1 and CDR2: MNHEY and SMNVEV (reference sequence). The CDR3 region is CASSLSFGASSYEQYF. The DNA for the CDR3 is TGTGCCAGCAGTTTATCGTTCGGAGCTTCTTCCTACGAGCAGTACTTC.

This chain uses TRBV27 with TRBJ1-3; no firm D call. Trimming shortened V by 4 bases and J by 8 bases, and 12 bases separated the two germline ends. The CDR3 runs 13 residues. Per the germline V gene, CDR1 is MNHEY and CDR2 is SMNVEV (reference sequence). The CDR3: CASSSGDGDTIYF. CDR3 DNA: TGTGCCAGCAGTTCGGGCGACGGGGACACCATATATTTT.

This sequence joins TRBV6-1 and TRBJ2-7; TRBD1 aligns across 9 bases. Germline V gene sequence: CDR1 MNHNS, CDR2 SASEGT. The junction had 7 bases not matched to a gene; V was cut back by 3 bases and J by 4 bases. The CDR3 is made up of 15 amino acids. CDR3 bases: TGTGCCAGCAGTGACAAACAGGGGGCGGGTTACGAGCAGTACTTC. Its translation is CASSDKQGAGYEQYF.

Only a few counts were recorded for this clone. The chain employs TRBV6-5 and TRBJ1-2; D possibly corresponds to TRBD1 (6 bases). The germline V and J ends were trimmed by 10 bases and 3 bases, with 15 bases remaining between them. The length of the CDR3 is 13 residues. From germline, CDR1 is MNHEY and CDR2 SVGAGI. CDR3 sequence: CATATGYDYGYTF. The CDR3 DNA reads as TGTGCCACCGCGACAGGTTATGACTATGGCTACACCTTC.

This sequence joins TRBV4-3 and TRBJ2-7, with 12 bases matching TRBD2. V shed 5 bases and J 3 bases; nucleotides not matched to a gene: 5. Looked up from germline, CDR1 is LGHNA and CDR2 is YSLEER. The CDR3 totals 15 residues. CDR3 in DNA: TGCGCCAGCAGCGCTGGACTAGCGGGAAACTACGAGCAGTACTTC. Translated, it gives CASSAGLAGNYEQYF.